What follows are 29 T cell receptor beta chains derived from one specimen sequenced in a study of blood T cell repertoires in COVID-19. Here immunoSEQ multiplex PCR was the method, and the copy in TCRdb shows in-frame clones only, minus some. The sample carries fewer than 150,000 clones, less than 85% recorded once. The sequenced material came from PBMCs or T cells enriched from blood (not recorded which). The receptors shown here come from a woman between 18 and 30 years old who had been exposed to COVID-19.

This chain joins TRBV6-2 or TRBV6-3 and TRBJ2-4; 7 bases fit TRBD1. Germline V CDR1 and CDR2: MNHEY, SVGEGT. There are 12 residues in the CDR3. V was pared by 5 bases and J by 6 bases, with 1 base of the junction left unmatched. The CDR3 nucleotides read TGTGCCAGCAGTCGACAGGGAAACATTCAGTACTTC. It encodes CASSRQGNIQYF.

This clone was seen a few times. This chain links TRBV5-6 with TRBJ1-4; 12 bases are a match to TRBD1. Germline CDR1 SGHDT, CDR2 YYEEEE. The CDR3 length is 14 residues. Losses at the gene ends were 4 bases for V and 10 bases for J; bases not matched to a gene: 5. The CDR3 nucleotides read TGTGCCAGCAGCGTCGGGACAGGGGGCCGAAAACTGTTTTTT. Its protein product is CASSVGTGGRKLFF. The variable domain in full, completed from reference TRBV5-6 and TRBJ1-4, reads DAGVTQSPTHLIKTRGQQVTLRCSPKSGHDTVSWYQQALGQGPQFIFQYYEEEERQRGNFPDRFSGHQFPNYSSELNVNALLLGDSALYLCASSVGTGGRKLFFGSGTQLSVL.

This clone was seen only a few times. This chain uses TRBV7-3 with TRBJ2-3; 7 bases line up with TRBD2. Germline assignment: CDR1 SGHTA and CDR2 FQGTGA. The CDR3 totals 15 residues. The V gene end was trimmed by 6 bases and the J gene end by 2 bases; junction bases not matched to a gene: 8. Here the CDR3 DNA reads TGTGCCAGCAGGCAGGCGGGACTACCCACAGATACGCAGTATTTT. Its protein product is CASRQAGLPTDTQYF.

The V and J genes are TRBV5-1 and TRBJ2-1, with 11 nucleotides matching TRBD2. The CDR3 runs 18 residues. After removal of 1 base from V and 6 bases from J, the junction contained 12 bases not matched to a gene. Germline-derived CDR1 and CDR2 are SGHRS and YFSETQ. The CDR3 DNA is TGCGCCAGCAGCTTGTTAGCGGGAGGGCCGACGCGGGTCAATGAGCAGTTCTTC. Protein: CASSLLAGGPTRVNEQFF.

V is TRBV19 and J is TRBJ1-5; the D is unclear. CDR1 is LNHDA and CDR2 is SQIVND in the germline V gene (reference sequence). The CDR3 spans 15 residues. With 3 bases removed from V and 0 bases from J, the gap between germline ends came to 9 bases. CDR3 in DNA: TGTGCCAGTAGTATGGCAGTTTATAGCAATCAGCCCCAGCATTTT. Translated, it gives CASSMAVYSNQPQHF.

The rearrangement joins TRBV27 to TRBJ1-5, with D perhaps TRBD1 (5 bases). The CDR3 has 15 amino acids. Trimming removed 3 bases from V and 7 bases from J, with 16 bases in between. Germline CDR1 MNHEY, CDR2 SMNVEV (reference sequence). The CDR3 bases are TGTGCCAGCAGTTTTATCGGGGGGAGTGGACAGCCCCAGCATTTT. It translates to CASSFIGGSGQPQHF.

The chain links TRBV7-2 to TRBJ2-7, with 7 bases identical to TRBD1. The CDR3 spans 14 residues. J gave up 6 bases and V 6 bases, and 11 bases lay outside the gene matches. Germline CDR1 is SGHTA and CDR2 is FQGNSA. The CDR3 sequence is CASRRQGPQGEQYF. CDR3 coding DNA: TGTGCCAGCAGGAGACAGGGCCCCCAGGGCGAGCAGTACTTC.

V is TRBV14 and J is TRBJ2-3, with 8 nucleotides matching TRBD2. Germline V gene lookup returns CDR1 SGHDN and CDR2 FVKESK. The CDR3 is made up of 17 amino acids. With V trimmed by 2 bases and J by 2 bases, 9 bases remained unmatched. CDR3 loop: CASSQRYGAGVTDTQYF. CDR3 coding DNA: TGTGCCAGCAGCCAACGGTATGGAGCGGGAGTCACAGATACGCAGTATTTT.

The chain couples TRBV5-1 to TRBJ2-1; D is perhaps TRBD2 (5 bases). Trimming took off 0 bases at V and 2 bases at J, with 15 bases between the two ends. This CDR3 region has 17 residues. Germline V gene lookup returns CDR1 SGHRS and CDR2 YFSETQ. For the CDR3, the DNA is TGCGCCAGCAGCTTGGTAAGCTGGCGGGCCCCCTACAATGAGCAGTTCTTC. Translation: CASSLVSWRAPYNEQFF.

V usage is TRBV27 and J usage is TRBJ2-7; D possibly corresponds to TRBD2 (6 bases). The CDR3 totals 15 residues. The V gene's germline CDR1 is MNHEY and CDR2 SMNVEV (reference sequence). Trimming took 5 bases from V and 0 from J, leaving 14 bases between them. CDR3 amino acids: CASSRRLDPSYEQYF. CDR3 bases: TGTGCCAGCAGTAGAAGACTAGACCCCTCCTACGAGCAGTACTTC.

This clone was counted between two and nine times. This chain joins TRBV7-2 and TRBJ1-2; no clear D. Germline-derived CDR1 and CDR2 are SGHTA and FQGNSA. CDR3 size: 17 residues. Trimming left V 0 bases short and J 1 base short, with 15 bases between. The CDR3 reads CASSLASAGGFNYGYTF. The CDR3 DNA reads TGTGCCAGCAGCTTAGCGTCAGCCGGAGGGTTTAACTATGGCTACACCTTC.

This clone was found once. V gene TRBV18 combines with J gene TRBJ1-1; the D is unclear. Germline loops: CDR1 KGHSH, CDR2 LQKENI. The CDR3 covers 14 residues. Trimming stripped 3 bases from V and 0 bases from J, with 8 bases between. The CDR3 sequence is CASSPAGVNTEAFF. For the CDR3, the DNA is TGTGCCAGCTCACCGGCGGGTGTGAACACTGAAGCTTTCTTT.

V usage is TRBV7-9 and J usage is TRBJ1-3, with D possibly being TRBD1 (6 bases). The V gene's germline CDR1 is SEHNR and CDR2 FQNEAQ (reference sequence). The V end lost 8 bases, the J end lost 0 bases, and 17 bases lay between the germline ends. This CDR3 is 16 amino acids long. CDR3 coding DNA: TGTGCCAGCCTTAGGAATGGACAGCTCTCTGGAAACACCATATATTTT. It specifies CASLRNGQLSGNTIYF.

The CDR3 reads CASSQEGATPEAFF. The CDR3 coding sequence is TGTGCCAGCAGCCAAGAAGGGGCTACCCCTGAAGCTTTCTTT. This rearrangement joins TRBV4-2 to TRBJ1-1; D possibly corresponds to TRBD1 (5 bases). In germline, CDR1 is LGHNA, CDR2 YNFKEQ. The CDR3 has 14 residues. Deletions cut 0 bases from V and 6 bases from J, with 11 bases between.

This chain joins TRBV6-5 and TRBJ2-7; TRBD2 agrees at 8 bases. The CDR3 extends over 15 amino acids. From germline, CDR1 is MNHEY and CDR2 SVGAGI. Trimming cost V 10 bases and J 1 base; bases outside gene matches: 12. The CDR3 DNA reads TGTGCCACCTCGCCGGCGAGCGGGAGTTCCTACGAGCAGTACTTC. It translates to CATSPASGSSYEQYF.

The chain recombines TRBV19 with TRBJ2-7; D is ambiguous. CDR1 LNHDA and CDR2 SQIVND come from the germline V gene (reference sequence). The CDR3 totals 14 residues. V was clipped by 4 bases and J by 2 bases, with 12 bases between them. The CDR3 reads CASSTWARTYEQYF. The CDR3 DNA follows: TGTGCCAGTAGTACTTGGGCGAGAACCTACGAGCAGTACTTC.

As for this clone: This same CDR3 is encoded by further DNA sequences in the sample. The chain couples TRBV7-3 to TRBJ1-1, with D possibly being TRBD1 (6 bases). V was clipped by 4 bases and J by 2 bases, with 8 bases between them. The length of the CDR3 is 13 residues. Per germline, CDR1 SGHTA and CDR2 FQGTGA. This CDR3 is CASSSQGNTEAFF. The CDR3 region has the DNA TGTGCCAGCAGCTCACAGGGAAACACTGAAGCTTTCTTT.

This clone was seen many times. In DNA form, the CDR3 reads TGCAGCGTTGTACAGGGGGCCGCTGAAGCTTTCTTT. Protein: CSVVQGAAEAFF. The chain links TRBV29-1 to TRBJ1-1, with 9 bases that match TRBD1. CDR3 length equals 12 residues. Germline V gene sequence: CDR1 SQVTM, CDR2 ANQGSEA. Unmatched junction bases numbered 3, after V lost 4 bases and J lost 6 bases.

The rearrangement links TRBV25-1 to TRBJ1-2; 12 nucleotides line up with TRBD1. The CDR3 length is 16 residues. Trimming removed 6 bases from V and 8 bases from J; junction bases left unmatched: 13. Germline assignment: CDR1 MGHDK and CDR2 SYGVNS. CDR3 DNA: TGTGCCAGCAGCCTGGGGGGGACAGGGGGCGCCAGGGGCTACACCTTC. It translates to CASSLGGTGGARGYTF.

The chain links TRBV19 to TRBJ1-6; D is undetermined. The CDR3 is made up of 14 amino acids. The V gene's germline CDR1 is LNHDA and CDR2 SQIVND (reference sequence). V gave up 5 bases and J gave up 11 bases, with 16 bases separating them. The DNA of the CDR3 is TGTGCCAGTAGTCCAGTAGAAACCGGGACACCCCTCCACTTT. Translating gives CASSPVETGTPLHF.

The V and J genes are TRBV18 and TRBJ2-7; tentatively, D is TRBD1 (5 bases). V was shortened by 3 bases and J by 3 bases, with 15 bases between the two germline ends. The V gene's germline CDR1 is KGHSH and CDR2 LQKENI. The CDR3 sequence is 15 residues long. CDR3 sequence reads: CASSPAPRQNYEQYF. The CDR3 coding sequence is TGTGCCAGCTCACCGGCCCCGAGACAGAACTACGAGCAGTACTTC.

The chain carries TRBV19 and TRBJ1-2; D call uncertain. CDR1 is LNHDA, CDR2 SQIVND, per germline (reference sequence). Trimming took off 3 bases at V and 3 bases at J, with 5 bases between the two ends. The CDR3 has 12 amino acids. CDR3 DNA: TGTGCCAGTAGTATTTCGGACTATGGCTACACCTTC. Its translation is CASSISDYGYTF.

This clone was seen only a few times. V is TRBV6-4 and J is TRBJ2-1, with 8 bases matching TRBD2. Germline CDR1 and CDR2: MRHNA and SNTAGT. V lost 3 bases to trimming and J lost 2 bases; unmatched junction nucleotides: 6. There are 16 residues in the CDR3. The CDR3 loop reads CASSEEAGEPYNEQFF. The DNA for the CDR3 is TGTGCCAGCAGTGAAGAAGCGGGAGAACCCTACAATGAGCAGTTCTTC.

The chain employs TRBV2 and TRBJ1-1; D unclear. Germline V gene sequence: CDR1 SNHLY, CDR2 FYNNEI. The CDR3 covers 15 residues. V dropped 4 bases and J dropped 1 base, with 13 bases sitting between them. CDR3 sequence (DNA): TGTGCCAGCAGTGTCGAGCGGGGAGGGAACACTGAAGCTTTCTTT. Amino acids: CASSVERGGNTEAFF.

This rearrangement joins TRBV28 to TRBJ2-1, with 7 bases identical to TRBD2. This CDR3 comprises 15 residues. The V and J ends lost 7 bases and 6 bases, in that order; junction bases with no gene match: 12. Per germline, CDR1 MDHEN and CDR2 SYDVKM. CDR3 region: CASIPGSSGGNEQFF. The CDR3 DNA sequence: TGTGCCAGCATCCCCGGGTCCTCGGGGGGCAATGAGCAGTTCTTC.

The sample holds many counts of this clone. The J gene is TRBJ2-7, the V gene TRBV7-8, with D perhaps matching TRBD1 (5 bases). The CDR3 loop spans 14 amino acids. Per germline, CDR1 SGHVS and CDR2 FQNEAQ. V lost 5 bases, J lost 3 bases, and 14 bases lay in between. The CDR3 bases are TGTGCCAGCAGCCCGGGTCCAGGGATCTACGAGCAGTACTTC. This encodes CASSPGPGIYEQYF. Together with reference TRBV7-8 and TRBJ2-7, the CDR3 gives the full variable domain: GAGVSQSPRYKVAKRGQDVALRCDPISGHVSLFWYQQALGQGPEFLTYFQNEAQLDKSGLPSDRFFAERPEGSVSTLKIQRTQQEDSAVYLCASSPGPGIYEQYFGPGTRLTVT.

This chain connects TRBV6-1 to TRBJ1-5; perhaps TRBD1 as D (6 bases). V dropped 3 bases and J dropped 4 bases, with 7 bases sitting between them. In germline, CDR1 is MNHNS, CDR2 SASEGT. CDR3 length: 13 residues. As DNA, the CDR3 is TGTGCCAGCAGTGAGCAGGGGAATCAGCCCCAGCATTTT. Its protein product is CASSEQGNQPQHF.

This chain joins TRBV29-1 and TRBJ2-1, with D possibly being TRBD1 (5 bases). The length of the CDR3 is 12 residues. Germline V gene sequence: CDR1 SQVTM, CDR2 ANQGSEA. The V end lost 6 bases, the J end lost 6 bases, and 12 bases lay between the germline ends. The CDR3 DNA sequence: TGCAGCGTACCAGGGAATAGCAATGAGCAGTTCTTC. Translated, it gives CSVPGNSNEQFF.

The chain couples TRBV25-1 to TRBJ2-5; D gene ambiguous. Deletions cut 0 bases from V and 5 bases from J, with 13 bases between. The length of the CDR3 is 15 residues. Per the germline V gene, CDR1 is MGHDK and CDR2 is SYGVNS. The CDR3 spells CASSEYTPGKETQYF. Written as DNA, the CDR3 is TGTGCCAGCAGTGAATATACGCCAGGCAAGGAGACCCAGTACTTC.